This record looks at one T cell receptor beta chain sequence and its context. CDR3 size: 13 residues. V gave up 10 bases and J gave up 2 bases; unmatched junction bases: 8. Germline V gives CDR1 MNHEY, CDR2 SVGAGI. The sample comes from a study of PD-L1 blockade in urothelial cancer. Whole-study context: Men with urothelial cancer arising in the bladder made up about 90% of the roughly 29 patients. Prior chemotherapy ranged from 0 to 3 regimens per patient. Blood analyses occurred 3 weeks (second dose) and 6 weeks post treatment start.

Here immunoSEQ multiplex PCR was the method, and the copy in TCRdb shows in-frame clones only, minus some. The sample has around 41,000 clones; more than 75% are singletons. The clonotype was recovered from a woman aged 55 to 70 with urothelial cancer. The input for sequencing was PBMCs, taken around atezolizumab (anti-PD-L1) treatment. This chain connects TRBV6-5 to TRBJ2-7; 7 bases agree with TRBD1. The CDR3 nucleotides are TGTGCCATTCGACAGGGATTAACCTACGAGCAGTACTTC. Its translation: CAIRQGLTYEQYF.